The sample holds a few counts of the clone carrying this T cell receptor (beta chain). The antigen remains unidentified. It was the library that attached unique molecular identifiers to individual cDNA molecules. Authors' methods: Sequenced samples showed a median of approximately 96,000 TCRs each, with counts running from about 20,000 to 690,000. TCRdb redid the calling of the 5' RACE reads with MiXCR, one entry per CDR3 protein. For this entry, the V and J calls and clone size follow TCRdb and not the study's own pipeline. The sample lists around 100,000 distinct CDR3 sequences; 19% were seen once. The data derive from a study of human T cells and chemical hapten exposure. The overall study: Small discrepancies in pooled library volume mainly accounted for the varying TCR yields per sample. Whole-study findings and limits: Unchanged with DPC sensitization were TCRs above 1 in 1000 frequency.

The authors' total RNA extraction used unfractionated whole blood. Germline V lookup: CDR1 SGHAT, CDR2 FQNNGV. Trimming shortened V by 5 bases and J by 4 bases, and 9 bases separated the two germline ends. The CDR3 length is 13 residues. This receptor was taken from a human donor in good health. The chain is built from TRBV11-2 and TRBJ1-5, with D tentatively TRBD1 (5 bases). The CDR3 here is CASSLTDNQPQHF. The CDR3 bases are TGTGCCAGCAGCCTGACAGATAATCAGCCCCAGCATTTT.